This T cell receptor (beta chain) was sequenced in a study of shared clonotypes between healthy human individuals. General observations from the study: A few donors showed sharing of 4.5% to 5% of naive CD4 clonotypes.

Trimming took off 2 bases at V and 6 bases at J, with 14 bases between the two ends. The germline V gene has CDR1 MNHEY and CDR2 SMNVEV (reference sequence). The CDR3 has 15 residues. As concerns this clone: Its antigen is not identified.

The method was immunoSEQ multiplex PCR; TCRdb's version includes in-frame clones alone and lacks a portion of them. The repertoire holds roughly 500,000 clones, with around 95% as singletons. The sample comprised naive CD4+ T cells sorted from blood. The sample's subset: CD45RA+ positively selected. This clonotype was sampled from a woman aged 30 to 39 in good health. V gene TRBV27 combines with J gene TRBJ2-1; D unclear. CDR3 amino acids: CASSLRWIVINEQFF. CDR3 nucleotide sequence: TGTGCCAGCAGTTTAAGGTGGATCGTAATCAATGAGCAGTTCTTC.